This is a list of T cell receptor beta chains from one sample in a study of long-term antiretroviral therapy in people with HIV. Data came from immunoSEQ multiplex PCR; TCRdb stores just in-frame clones and leaves some out. In the table there are 9,000 to 10,000 clones, about 81% of which are singletons. Material: unsorted PBMCs, obtained 0.7 years after starting antiretroviral therapy. These receptor sequences come from a man aged 35-49 years with HIV. The CDR3 runs from the conserved cysteine through the conserved F or W. The D gene is left open where the match is weak. Clone size is shown for a subset of rows, as once, few, many or a class of expanded clone.

>TRBV5-6|TRBJ1-1|NA|NA
TGTGCCAGCAGCTTGGCGGGACATTACACTGAAGCTTTCTTT
CASSLAGHYTEAFF
>TRBV19|TRBJ1-1|NA|NA
TGTGCCTGCTACCGGGGGGGTTGGACTGAAGCTTTCTTT
CACYRGGWTEAFF
>TRBV7-2|TRBJ2-5|NA|NA
TGTGCCAGCAGCCCGGAGGTGGGGACCCAGTACTTC
CASSPEVGTQYF
>TRBV10-2|TRBJ1-5|NA|NA
TGCGCCAGCAGTGAACTGGGCGACGGCAATCAGCCCCAGCATTTT
CASSELGDGNQPQHF
>TRBV27|TRBJ2-7|TRBD2|NA
TGTGCCAGCAGGACTAGCGGAGGGACCTACGAGCAGTACTTC
CASRTSGGTYEQYF
>TRBV19|TRBJ1-5|NA|NA
TGTGCCAGTAGTATTGGGACTTCTTATAGCAATCAGCCCCAGCATTTT
CASSIGTSYSNQPQHF
>TRBV30|TRBJ2-1|TRBD1|NA
TGTGCCGGGAAAACAGGGGGCCATGAGCAGTTCTTC
CAGKTGGHEQFF
>TRBV9|TRBJ2-6|NA|NA
TGTGCCAGCAGCCCACGACAGGGAGGGGGATCTGGGGCCAACGTCCTGACTTTC
CASSPRQGGGSGANVLTF
>TRBV7-2|TRBJ2-5|NA|NA
TGTGCCAGCAGCTTAGCAATTACGGGAGAGACCCAGTACTTC
CASSLAITGETQYF
>TRBV6-1|TRBJ1-3|TRBD1|NA
TGTGCCAGCTCCGGACAGGGAGGAAACACCATATATTTT
CASSGQGGNTIYF
>TRBV10-3|TRBJ2-7|NA|NA
TGTGCCATCGGTCTCCTGAACGACTACGAGCAGTACTTC
CAIGLLNDYEQYF
>TRBV6-5|TRBJ2-1|NA|few
TGTGCCAGCAGTTACAGGCCGGGAGCCTTCAATGAGCAGTTCTTC
CASSYRPGAFNEQFF
>TRBV19|TRBJ1-5|NA|few
TGTGCCAGTAGTATAGGGGAACAGCCCCAGCATTTT
CASSIGEQPQHF
>TRBV5-1|TRBJ2-2|TRBD2|NA
TGCGCCAGCAGCTTGGATACGGGAGGGCTAGCCACCGGGGAGCTGTTTTTT
CASSLDTGGLATGELFF
>TRBV28|TRBJ2-5|TRBD2|once
TGTGCCAGCAGTACTGCCGAGCTAGCGGGATCAGAGACCCAGTACTTC
CASSTAELAGSETQYF
>TRBV14|TRBJ1-1|TRBD1|NA
TGTGCCAGCAGCAGAAGGACAGGATTGAACACTGAAGCTTTCTTT
CASSRRTGLNTEAFF
>TRBV5-6|TRBJ1-1|TRBD1|NA
TGTGCCAGCAGCCTCGGACAGGGCACGACTGAAGCTTTCTTT
CASSLGQGTTEAFF
>TRBV6-4|TRBJ1-5|TRBD1|medium-sized
TGTGCCAGCAGTACAGGGGATAATCAGCCCCAGCATTTT
CASSTGDNQPQHF
>TRBV29-1|TRBJ2-7|TRBD2|NA
TGCAGCGTTGAAGTGCCAGGACTAGGAGGCCGGGAGCAGTACTTC
CSVEVPGLGGREQYF
>TRBV7-8|TRBJ1-1|TRBD1|NA
TGTGCCAGCAGCTTTTCGGGACAGGTAGGGACTGAAGCTTTCTTT
CASSFSGQVGTEAFF
>TRBV7-9|TRBJ2-5|TRBD2|NA
TGTGCCAGCAGCCGGAAGATAAGCGGGAGGGCCGGTAAGACCCAGTACTTC
CASSRKISGRAGKTQYF
>TRBV10-2|TRBJ2-6|NA|NA
TGCGCCAGCAGGCCCAGCCCTCTTCGCTCTGGGGCCAACGTCCTGACTTTC
CASRPSPLRSGANVLTF